The 26 T cell receptor beta chains below come from one sample, sequenced in a study of blood T cell repertoires in COVID-19. Measured with immunoSEQ multiplex PCR; TCRdb has only the in-frame clones, and not every one. The sample has 250,000 to 350,000 clones, 88% seen once; the top ten hold 9.4%. Sequencing was carried out using peripheral blood. The receptors come from a young man with active or convalescent COVID-19.

V usage is TRBV7-8 and J usage is TRBJ1-4, with D maybe TRBD1 (6 bases). Deletions cut 5 bases from V and 1 base from J, with 11 bases between. The CDR3 runs 15 residues. Germline values: CDR1 SGHVS, CDR2 FQNEAQ. CDR3 coding DNA: TGTGCCAGCAGCAAAAGGGGGGGAACTAATGAAAAACTGTTTTTT. Protein: CASSKRGGTNEKLFF.

The chain recombines TRBV11-2 with TRBJ2-7; unclear D gene. The length of the CDR3 is 14 residues. Trimming stripped 2 bases from V and 4 bases from J, with 12 bases between. CDR1 is SGHAT, CDR2 FQNNGV, per germline. The CDR3 DNA reads as TGTGCCAGCAGCTTATCTCTCCCCGGGTACGAGCAGTACTTC. This translates into CASSLSLPGYEQYF.

With respect to this clone: In the same sample, other DNA sequences code for this CDR3. V is TRBV5-4 and J is TRBJ1-1; D may be TRBD1 (5 bases). CDR3 length: 13 amino acids. V lost 0 bases and J 4 bases, leaving 7 bases between the germline ends. CDR1 SGHNT and CDR2 YYREEE come from the germline V gene (reference sequence). For the CDR3, the DNA is TGTGCCAGCAGCTTGGGAAGGGGCACTGAAGCTTTCTTT. Translated, it gives CASSLGRGTEAFF.

This chain uses TRBV15 with TRBJ2-7, with 9 bases lining up with TRBD1. This CDR3 spans 15 amino acids. Germline V gives CDR1 LNHNV, CDR2 YYDKDF (reference sequence). V shed 3 bases, J shed 3 bases, and the junction held 6 bases outside the gene matches. Here the CDR3 reads CATSSERGQGYEQYF. In DNA, the CDR3 is TGTGCCACCAGCAGTGAACGGGGACAGGGCTACGAGCAGTACTTC. The entire variable domain, with the rest obtained from reference TRBV15 and TRBJ2-7, is as follows: DAMVIQNPRYQVTQFGKPVTLSCSQTLNHNVMYWYQQKSSQAPKLLFHYYDKDFNNEADTPDNFQSRRPNTSFCFLDIRSPGLGDTAMYLCATSSERGQGYEQYFGPGTRLTVT.

The chain combines TRBV10-3 with TRBJ1-2; 7 nucleotides match TRBD1. V lost 11 bases and J lost 5; bases outside the gene matches: 11. The CDR3 is 13 residues long. CDR1 is ENHRY and CDR2 is SYGVKD in the germline V gene. The CDR3 nucleotides are TGTGCCGCTAACCGGGACAGAAATTATGGCTACACCTTC. Translating gives CAANRDRNYGYTF.

The V call is TRBV12-3 or TRBV12-4, the J call TRBJ1-2; D possibly corresponds to TRBD1 (6 bases). V was trimmed by 6 bases and J by 2 bases, leaving 10 bases between them. CDR3 length: 13 amino acids. CDR3 loop: CASRLTGNYGYTF. As DNA, the CDR3 is TGTGCCAGCAGATTAACAGGGAACTATGGCTACACCTTC.

The V and J genes are TRBV6-6 and TRBJ1-1, with 8 bases fitting TRBD1. The ends lost 6 bases at V and 6 bases at J; junction bases unmatched: 6. CDR1 MNHNY and CDR2 SVGAGI come from the germline V gene (reference sequence). The CDR3 runs to 13 residues. The CDR3 bases are TGTGCCAGCAGATCGGACAGGGTCTCTGAAGCTTTCTTT. The encoded protein is CASRSDRVSEAFF.

This chain uses TRBV13 with TRBJ2-5, with 13 bases lining up with TRBD2. The length of the CDR3 is 15 residues. In germline, CDR1 is PRHDT, CDR2 FYEKMQ (reference sequence). Trimming at V came to 3 bases and at J to 3 bases, leaving 1 base not matched to a gene. Here the CDR3 reads CASSLGLAGKETQYF. CDR3 DNA: TGTGCCAGCAGCTTGGGACTAGCGGGGAAAGAGACCCAGTACTTC.

V and J are TRBV19 and TRBJ2-5; no clear D gene. Per the germline V gene, CDR1 is LNHDA and CDR2 is SQIVND (reference sequence). CDR3 length: 16 amino acids. V lost 2 bases and J lost 4, with 17 bases in between. The chain's CDR3 is CASSIFLVMSVETQYF. CDR3 nucleotide sequence: TGTGCCAGTAGTATATTCCTAGTAATGTCGGTAGAGACCCAGTACTTC.

In its sample, this clone was seen once. The gene calls are TRBV11-2 and TRBJ2-7, with 8 bases identical to TRBD1. This CDR3 spans 15 amino acids. CDR1 and CDR2 from the germline V gene are SGHAT and FQNNGV. The J segment lost 4 bases and the V segment lost 1 base, leaving 6 bases of the junction unmatched. The DNA of the CDR3 is TGTGCCAGCAGCTTAGGACAGGGGCTCGCTTACGAGCAGTACTTC. The encoded protein is CASSLGQGLAYEQYF. The full variable domain, rest sourced from reference TRBV11-2 and TRBJ2-7, is EAGVAQSPRYKIIEKRQSVAFWCNPISGHATLYWYQQILGQGPKLLIQFQNNGVVDDSQLPKDRFSAERLKGVDSTLKIQPAKLEDSAVYLCASSLGQGLAYEQYFGPGTRLTVT.

The chain uses TRBV5-4 and TRBJ2-1; TRBD1 matches at 11 bases. J lost 8 bases, V lost 5 bases, and 12 bases had no gene match. Germline V gene lookup returns CDR1 SGHNT and CDR2 YYREEE (reference sequence). The CDR3 has 16 amino acids. The CDR3 loop is CASSSRTGGKLDEQFF. The CDR3 nucleotides are TGTGCCAGCAGTTCACGGACAGGGGGCAAGTTAGATGAGCAGTTCTTC.

The chain uses TRBV19 and TRBJ1-2; maybe TRBD1 (5 bases). This CDR3 spans 12 amino acids. CDR1 is LNHDA and CDR2 is SQIVND in the germline V gene (reference sequence). With 6 bases removed from V and 3 bases from J, the gap between germline ends came to 8 bases. The CDR3 DNA is TGTGCCAGTAGGGAACAGGACTATGGCTACACCTTC. Its translation: CASREQDYGYTF.

The chain couples TRBV9 to TRBJ2-1, with TRBD2 identical over 7 bases. V shed 0 bases and J 9 bases; nucleotides not matched to a gene: 9. The CDR3 is 15 residues long. Germline CDR1 SGDLS, CDR2 YYNGEE. This CDR3 reads CASSVVGGIAGEQFF. The CDR3 nucleotides read TGTGCCAGCAGCGTAGTGGGGGGGATAGCGGGTGAGCAGTTCTTC.

The chain has TRBV5-6 and TRBJ2-5; 10 bases fit TRBD2. The length of the CDR3 is 18 residues. Germline V CDR1 and CDR2: SGHDT, YYEEEE. The V segment lost 2 bases and the J segment 1 base; nucleotides outside the gene matches: 11. The CDR3 DNA sequence: TGTGCCAGCAGCTTTCTGGGTAGCGGGGGGCCCCTCCAAGAGACCCAGTACTTC. Its translation is CASSFLGSGGPLQETQYF.

The rearrangement joins TRBV5-4 to TRBJ1-2, with 7 bases that match TRBD1. In germline, CDR1 is SGHNT, CDR2 YYREEE (reference sequence). This CDR3 is 20 amino acids long. The junction had 24 bases not matched to a gene; V was cut back by 3 bases and J by 4 bases. The CDR3 spells CASSSQQGLMSEGGFYGYTF. The CDR3 DNA reads as TGTGCCAGCAGCTCCCAACAGGGGTTAATGTCTGAGGGGGGATTCTATGGCTACACCTTC.

The sample holds a few counts of this clone. The chain recombines TRBV18 with TRBJ2-7; a possible D gene is TRBD1 (6 bases). The CDR3 is made up of 15 amino acids. CDR1 and CDR2 from the germline V gene are KGHSH and LQKENI. Trimming removed 3 bases from V and 0 bases from J, with 12 bases in between. The CDR3 reads CASSPEQGTSYEQYF. The CDR3 DNA is TGTGCCAGCTCACCGGAACAGGGAACCTCCTACGAGCAGTACTTC. The full variable domain, its missing parts supplied by reference TRBV18 and TRBJ2-7, is NAGVMQNPRHLVRRRGQEARLRCSPMKGHSHVYWYRQLPEEGLKFMVYLQKENIIDESGMPKERFSAEFPKEGPSILRIQQVVRGDSAAYFCASSPEQGTSYEQYFGPGTRLTVT.

V and J are TRBV19 and TRBJ1-5; weak D call: TRBD1 (6 bases). Between the trimmed V and J ends, which lost 6 bases and 5 bases, there was a span of 8 bases. This CDR3 has 12 residues. CDR1 is LNHDA, CDR2 SQIVND, per germline (reference sequence). CDR3 nucleotide sequence: TGTGCCAGTAGGCAGGGGTATCAGCCCCAGCATTTT. This encodes CASRQGYQPQHF.

This chain links TRBV29-1 with TRBJ1-2; 7 bases are a match to TRBD1. The CDR3 is 13 residues long. Per the germline V gene, CDR1 is SQVTM and CDR2 is ANQGSEA. Losses at the gene ends were 7 bases for V and 3 bases for J; bases not matched to a gene: 8. CDR3 amino acids: CSAEGQTHYGYTF. The DNA of the CDR3 is TGCAGCGCCGAGGGACAGACCCACTATGGCTACACCTTC.

The chain couples TRBV3-1 (or the pseudogene TRBV3-2) to TRBJ1-6; D is perhaps TRBD1 (6 bases). Trimming pared 1 base from V and 5 bases from J, leaving 6 bases between. Germline V gene sequence: CDR1 LGHDT, CDR2 YNNKEL (reference sequence). The CDR3 runs to 14 residues. The DNA for the CDR3 is TGTGCCAGCAGCCAAGGGACAGATAATTCACCCCTCCACTTT. The encoded protein is CASSQGTDNSPLHF.

This clone was observed a single time. The chain carries TRBV5-4 and TRBJ2-2; weak D call: TRBD2 (7 bases). This CDR3 comprises 18 residues. V was cut by 5 bases and J by 0 bases, with 20 bases left in between. The V gene's germline CDR1 is SGHNT and CDR2 YYREEE (reference sequence). The CDR3 spells CASRASYGGPTNTGELFF. The CDR3, as DNA: TGTGCCAGCAGGGCCTCCTACGGGGGGCCAACGAACACCGGGGAGCTGTTTTTT.

The J gene is TRBJ2-7, the V gene TRBV2; TRBD1 aligns across 9 bases. Germline V gene sequence: CDR1 SNHLY, CDR2 FYNNEI. The CDR3 totals 15 residues. The V gene end was trimmed by 4 bases and the J gene end by 7 bases; junction bases not matched to a gene: 11. In nucleotides, the CDR3 is TGTGCCAGCAGTGTCCGGGACAGGGCTGTAGAAGAGCAGTACTTC. Its protein product is CASSVRDRAVEEQYF.

The chain joins TRBV7-9 to TRBJ1-5, with 8 bases aligning to TRBD1. CDR1 and CDR2 from the germline V gene are SEHNR and FQNEAQ (reference sequence). Trimming removed 4 bases from V and 7 bases from J; junction bases left unmatched: 6. The CDR3 is made up of 14 amino acids. This CDR3 reads CASSSGQGSQPQHF. The CDR3 DNA sequence: TGTGCCAGCAGCTCAGGACAGGGAAGCCAGCCCCAGCATTTT. The entire variable domain, with the rest obtained from reference TRBV7-9 and TRBJ1-5, is as follows: DTGVSQNPRHKITKRGQNVTFRCDPISEHNRLYWYRQTLGQGPEFLTYFQNEAQLEKSRLLSDRFSAERPKGSFSTLEIQRTEQGDSAMYLCASSSGQGSQPQHFGDGTRLSIL.

V and J are TRBV7-9 and TRBJ1-1; TRBD1 aligns across 9 bases. CDR3 length: 13 amino acids. The germline V gene has CDR1 SEHNR and CDR2 FQNEAQ (reference sequence). Germline trimming cut 6 bases from V and 5 bases from J; bases unmatched to any gene: 4. The CDR3, as DNA: TGTGCCAGCAGGGCGACAGGGGGGACTGAAGCTTTCTTT. It is translated as CASRATGGTEAFF.

The rearrangement uses TRBV7-8 and TRBJ1-3; TRBD1 agrees at 7 bases. V lost 4 bases to trimming and J lost 3 bases; unmatched junction nucleotides: 9. Germline CDR1 SGHVS, CDR2 FQNEAQ. This CDR3 is built from 16 residues. CDR3 amino acids: CASSYQQGSSGNTIYF. CDR3 sequence (DNA): TGTGCCAGCAGCTACCAACAGGGGTCTAGTGGAAACACCATATATTTT.

The chain joins TRBV5-1 to TRBJ2-5; TRBD1 aligns across 10 bases. The CDR3 is made up of 14 amino acids. The trim removed 3 bases at V and 5 bases at J, leaving 4 bases unmatched. Germline CDR1 is SGHRS and CDR2 is YFSETQ. For the CDR3, the DNA is TGCGCCAGCAGCTGGGACAGGGGACGGGAGACCCAGTACTTC. Its protein is CASSWDRGRETQYF.

The chain couples TRBV21-1 to TRBJ2-7; the listed D gene, TRBD1, was not tested against the DNA. TRBV21-1 is noted as a pseudogene. The CDR3 has 14 amino acids. The CDR3 sequence is CASSKENRAYEQYF. CDR3 nucleotides: TGTGCCAGCAGCAAAGAAAACAGAGCCTACGAGCAGTACTTC.